What follows describes a single T cell receptor (beta chain). This clone's antigen is unknown. One end of the junction does not line up with germline, which may come from a read error. The sample belongs to a study of OX40 agonist ivuxolimab in advanced cancers. In terms of the full investigation: Ivuxolimab was an agonistic, fully human IgG2 monoclonal antibody directed against OX40 (CD134), a costimulatory receptor. Prior anti-PD-1, anti-PD-L1 or anti-CTLA-4 therapy was permitted, and about 40% of dose-escalation patients had received checkpoint inhibitors. Three dose-escalation patients achieved partial responses, one with hepatocellular carcinoma and two with cutaneous melanoma. Intravenous ivuxolimab was administered to patients every 2 weeks at six dose levels: 0.01, 0.1, 0.3, 1.5, 3 and 10 mg/kg. Peripheral TCRbeta sequencing aimed to test whether ivuxolimab altered TCR sequence diversity and caused clonal T-cell expansion. In the dose-escalation cohort, 82.7% of patients were male, and the mean age was roughly 60 years, with a range of about 23 to 90. Among the 52 dose-escalation patients, roughly 20 had hepatocellular carcinoma, about 15 melanoma, 9 renal cell carcinoma and 9 head and neck cancer. The paper reports the monotherapy dose-escalation portion (N of about 50 patients) of the phase I ivuxolimab trial.

The trial excluded patients who had a history of autoimmune disease or were on systemic immunosuppression. Peripheral blood for TCR sequencing was collected from all dose cohorts at baseline, on cycle 4 day 1, and on cycle 7 day 1. Samples came from an open-label, multicenter, first-in-human phase I dose-escalation trial of ivuxolimab. The trial enrolled adults with locally advanced or metastatic head and neck squamous cell, hepatocellular, melanoma or renal cell carcinoma. Before TCR sequencing, CD4+ T cells and CD8+ T cells were sorted from peripheral blood as separate populations. Overall study results and their limits: In the 0.1-3.0 mg/kg groups, partial responders were among the patients with the lowest normalized peripheral clonal expansion, particularly in CD8+ T cells. At doses of 0.1 to 3.0 mg/kg, clonal expansion of both CD4+ and CD8+ blood T cells was observed from baseline to week 6. Low levels of normalized T-cell clonal expansion were also seen in some patients who did not respond. After ivuxolimab, CD8+ T cells had more expanded clones than CD4+ T cells on average. Antigen specificity was not determined for the clonally expanded peripheral T cells.

To sequence the TCRbeta CDR3 region, genomic DNA was isolated from the sorted cells. The immunoSEQ Assay was used for sequencing of TCRbeta CDR3 regions. TCRdb took this table from immuneACCESS and kept in-frame rearrangements with V and J called. Such tables lack part of the clones; where checked against another copy, unresolved V genes explain under half of the gap, and the rest is unexplained. This sample comprises about 36,000 clones, about 80% of them detected only once. The ten largest clonotypes hold 20% to 25% of the sample. CDR1 and CDR2 were assigned from the germline V gene (reference sequence) as SEHNR and FQNEAQ. CDR3 length: 11 amino acids, cysteine to phenylalanine. Of all the DNA, just the CDR3 is kept, 33 bases in frame from base 1.

The receptor was derived from an adult with an advanced solid tumor such as melanoma, head and neck, liver or kidney cancer. The V and J genes are TRBV7-9 and TRBJ2-1; D gene: possibly TRBD2, on 5 matching bases. The specimen comprised CD4+ or CD8+ T cells sorted from blood, sampled in a trial of the OX40 agonist ivuxolimab. The CDR3 region has the sequence CASSLAIKQFF. The DNA reads as follows: TGTGCCAGCAGCCTAGCTATTAAGCAGTTCTTC.